The rows below give T cell receptor beta chains drawn from one sample of a study of T cell responses to AZD1222 COVID-19 vaccine. This table comes from immunoSEQ multiplex PCR, and its TCRdb copy is limited to in-frame clones, with some not included. The table lists 130,000 or so clones, approximately 90% of them singletons. The sample consisted of peripheral blood, taken on day 0 of MenACWY control vaccination. The receptors stem from an adult in good health. CDR3s include the opening cysteine and the closing phenylalanine or tryptophan. A D gene is named only where the DNA matches it firmly. Clone sizes are given selectively: once, few, many, or a class where the clone is expanded.

v_gene	abundance	j_gene	d_gene	CDR3aa	CDR3nt
TRBV29-1	-	TRBJ2-1	TRBD2	CSVQREGRNEQFF	TGCAGCGTGCAGCGGGAGGGCCGCAATGAGCAGTTCTTC
TRBV6-1	-	TRBJ1-2	-	CASSEGGWYGYTF	TGTGCCAGCAGTGAAGGGGGGTGGTATGGCTACACCTTC
TRBV7-8	-	TRBJ2-1	TRBD2	CASSLVTSGPHEQFF	TGTGCCAGCAGCTTAGTTACTAGCGGGCCCCATGAGCAGTTCTTC
TRBV9	few	TRBJ2-1	TRBD2	CASSAGTSGRIEQFF	TGTGCCAGCAGCGCCGGGACTAGCGGACGGATTGAGCAGTTCTTC
TRBV19	once	TRBJ2-7	-	CASSMGTPNYEQYF	TGTGCCAGTAGTATGGGTACCCCGAACTACGAGCAGTACTTC
TRBV5-1	-	TRBJ2-4	-	CASSYQDSKNIQYF	TGCGCCAGCAGCTACCAGGACAGCAAAAACATTCAGTACTTC
TRBV11-2	-	TRBJ2-3	TRBD1	CASSLSPPRQGIRNTQYF	TGTGCCAGCAGCTTATCCCCCCCGCGACAGGGGATTAGGAATACGCAGTATTTT
TRBV28	once	TRBJ1-2	-	CASTPGANYGYTF	TGTGCCAGCACCCCGGGCGCTAACTATGGCTACACCTTC
TRBV3-1/TRBV3-2	once	TRBJ2-1	-	CASSQGGPNYVF	TGTGCCAGCAGCCAAGGGGGTCCGAATTATGTCTTC
TRBV4-1	-	TRBJ1-4	-	CASSQETGSTNEKLFF	TGCGCCAGCAGCCAAGAGACGGGATCAACTAATGAAAAACTGTTTTTT